The 18 T cell receptor beta chains below all came from one sample that was sequenced in a study of blood T cell repertoires in COVID-19. Sequencing used immunoSEQ multiplex PCR; TCRdb keeps in-frame clones, though not all of them. The repertoire holds just over 300,000 clones, around 85% seen once, with less than 2.5% in the top ten. The specimen was PBMCs or T cells enriched from blood (not recorded which). The receptor source for this set is a young man who had recovered from COVID-19.

This sequence joins TRBV28 and TRBJ2-2; 8 bases agree with TRBD1. Germline CDR1 and CDR2: MDHEN and SYDVKM. This CDR3 region has 15 residues. Trimming cost V 9 bases and J 7 bases; bases outside gene matches: 13. This chain's CDR3 is CASTTLGQGVGELFF. Written as DNA, the CDR3 is TGTGCCAGTACCACCCTAGGACAGGGAGTCGGGGAGCTGTTTTTT.

The chain is built from TRBV11-2 and TRBJ2-7, with a tentative D call TRBD2 (7 bases). Germline V lookup: CDR1 SGHAT, CDR2 FQNNGV. This CDR3 spans 12 amino acids. Trimming removed 5 bases at V and 7 bases at J, with 12 bases between. CDR3 nucleotide sequence: TGTGCCAGCAGCGGGGGGGCCTTTGAGCAGTACTTC. It yields the protein CASSGGAFEQYF.

The chain combines TRBV5-5 with TRBJ1-2; 9 bases are a match to TRBD1. Germline-derived CDR1 and CDR2 are SGHKS and YYEKEE (reference sequence). CDR3 length equals 14 residues. The V and J ends lost 5 bases and 0 bases, in that order; junction bases with no gene match: 2. The CDR3 is CASRRDRANYGYTF. CDR3 DNA: TGTGCCAGCAGGCGGGACAGGGCTAACTATGGCTACACCTTC.

The chain couples TRBV3-1 (or the pseudogene TRBV3-2) to TRBJ2-3, with 7 bases that match TRBD2. V shed 1 base, J shed 2 bases, and the junction held 3 bases outside the gene matches. This CDR3 comprises 15 residues. The germline gives CDR1 LGHDT, CDR2 YNNKEL (reference sequence). The CDR3 coding sequence is TGTGCCAGCAGCCAAGGCGCGGGGGACACAGATACGCAGTATTTT. This sequence encodes CASSQGAGDTDTQYF.

This chain links TRBV15 with TRBJ1-6; weak D call: TRBD1 (6 bases). CDR1 and CDR2 from the germline V gene are LNHNV and YYDKDF (reference sequence). This CDR3 is 17 amino acids long. The V and J ends lost 0 bases and 8 bases respectively, with 17 bases between them. DNA of the CDR3: TGTGCCACCAGCAGAGATAAGGTGAAGGGGGGGCATTCACCCCTCCACTTT. Translation gives CATSRDKVKGGHSPLHF.

J is TRBJ2-1 and V is TRBV12-3 or TRBV12-4, with TRBD1 as a possible D gene (6 bases). V was trimmed by 4 bases and J by 15 bases, leaving 16 bases between them. The CDR3 has 12 amino acids. The CDR3: CASSSNSGVPFF. The CDR3 nucleotides are TGTGCCAGCAGTTCAAACTCAGGGGTACCGTTCTTC.

The chain couples TRBV14 to TRBJ2-7, with 10 bases fitting TRBD2. Trimming at V came to 6 bases and at J to 3 bases, leaving 14 bases not matched to a gene. CDR3 length equals 17 residues. Germline V gene lookup returns CDR1 SGHDN and CDR2 FVKESK. In DNA form, the CDR3 reads TGTGCCAGCAGTTGGACATCTAGCGGGGGACTCCTCTACGAGCAGTACTTC. It yields the protein CASSWTSSGGLLYEQYF.

This clone was counted between two and nine times. This chain connects TRBV13 to TRBJ1-1; 8 bases match TRBD1. Germline values: CDR1 PRHDT, CDR2 FYEKMQ (reference sequence). This CDR3 spans 15 amino acids. Trimming removed 5 bases from V and 7 bases from J; junction bases left unmatched: 12. The chain's CDR3 is CASSPGGASIGEAFF. CDR3 nucleotide sequence: TGTGCCAGCAGCCCAGGGGGCGCGAGTATCGGTGAAGCTTTCTTT.

This sequence joins TRBV7-8 and TRBJ2-1; 11 positions agree with TRBD2. Germline loops: CDR1 SGHVS, CDR2 FQNEAQ. With V trimmed by 2 bases and J by 4 bases, 1 base remained unmatched. This CDR3 contains 15 residues. The CDR3 protein is CASSLLAGGYNEQFF. The CDR3 bases are TGTGCCAGCAGCTTACTAGCGGGGGGTTACAATGAGCAGTTCTTC. The full variable domain, in which reference TRBV7-8 and TRBJ2-1 provide the parts outside the CDR3, is GAGVSQSPRYKVAKRGQDVALRCDPISGHVSLFWYQQALGQGPEFLTYFQNEAQLDKSGLPSDRFFAERPEGSVSTLKIQRTQQEDSAVYLCASSLLAGGYNEQFFGPGTRLTVL.

This chain uses TRBV7-3 with TRBJ2-3; D possibly corresponds to TRBD2 (5 bases). This CDR3 has 14 residues. In germline, CDR1 is SGHTA, CDR2 FQGTGA. V was pared by 3 bases and J by 3 bases, with 10 bases between. CDR3 sequence: CASSFGVLTDTQYF. The CDR3 DNA reads as TGTGCCAGCAGCTTCGGGGTTTTGACAGATACGCAGTATTTT. Full variable domain (remainder filled in from reference TRBV7-3 and TRBJ2-3): GAGVSQTPSNKVTEKGKYVELRCDPISGHTALYWYRQSLGQGPEFLIYFQGTGAADDSGLPNDRFFAVRPEGSVSTLKIQRTERGDSAVYLCASSFGVLTDTQYFGPGTRLTVL.

This clone was seen more than once but under ten times. This rearrangement joins TRBV2 to TRBJ2-1; 10 positions match TRBD1. Germline values: CDR1 SNHLY, CDR2 FYNNEI. The trim removed 1 base at V and 14 bases at J, leaving 5 bases unmatched. The CDR3 extends over 13 amino acids. The CDR3 bases are TGTGCCAGCAGTGAAGGGGGGACAGGGGATGAGTTCTTC. This encodes CASSEGGTGDEFF.

The rearrangement joins TRBV6-1 to TRBJ1-5, with D maybe TRBD1 (5 bases). The CDR3 is 13 residues long. Germline V gene sequence: CDR1 MNHNS, CDR2 SASEGT. V was shortened by 1 base and J by 7 bases, with 8 bases between the two germline ends. CDR3 nucleotide sequence: TGTGCCAGCAGTGAAGACGGGGGACAGCCCCAGCATTTT. This sequence encodes CASSEDGGQPQHF.

This clone has a handful of counts. The rearrangement joins TRBV9 to TRBJ2-5; 9 positions agree with TRBD2. There are 15 residues in the CDR3. Germline CDR1 reads SGDLS; CDR2 reads YYNGEE. Trimming cost V 4 bases and J 5 bases; bases outside gene matches: 9. The DNA for the CDR3 is TGTGCCAGCAGCATGTCGGGACTAGCTGAGGAGACCCAGTACTTC. Amino acids: CASSMSGLAEETQYF. The whole variable domain, filled in from reference TRBV9 and TRBJ2-5, reads DSGVTQTPKHLITATGQRVTLRCSPRSGDLSVYWYQQSLDQGLQFLIQYYNGEERAKGNILERFSAQQFPDLHSELNLSSLELGDSALYFCASSMSGLAEETQYFGPGTRLLVL.

The rearrangement uses TRBV7-2 and TRBJ1-3; a possible D gene is TRBD1 (6 bases). This CDR3 comprises 14 residues. V was pared by 6 bases and J by 4 bases, with 13 bases between. The germline V gene has CDR1 SGHTA and CDR2 FQGNSA. CDR3 sequence reads: CASSTWGLGNTIYF. CDR3 DNA sequence: TGTGCCAGCAGTACCTGGGGGCTCGGAAACACCATATATTTT.

V is TRBV12-3 or TRBV12-4 and J is TRBJ1-2; the match to TRBD1 covers 10 bases. V lost 6 bases to trimming and J lost 8 bases; unmatched junction nucleotides: 6. The CDR3 sequence is 13 residues long. CDR3 protein: CASRRQGARGYTF. Written as DNA, the CDR3 is TGTGCCAGCAGAAGACAGGGGGCGAGGGGCTACACCTTC.

This chain connects TRBV30 to TRBJ2-1; D not resolved. CDR3 length: 10 amino acids. The germline V gene encodes CDR1 GTSNPN and CDR2 SVGIG (reference sequence). V dropped 5 bases and J dropped 9 bases, with 8 bases sitting between them. Here the CDR3 reads CAWGFSEQFF. The CDR3 coding sequence is TGTGCCTGGGGGTTTAGTGAGCAGTTCTTC.

The V call is TRBV9, the J call TRBJ1-2, with 7 bases that match TRBD1. Germline lookup yields CDR1 SGDLS and CDR2 YYNGEE. This CDR3 region has 15 residues. J gave up 2 bases and V 3 bases, and 7 bases lay outside the gene matches. The CDR3 region is CASSGRQGENYGYTF. The CDR3 nucleotides are TGTGCCAGCAGCGGACGACAGGGAGAAAACTATGGCTACACCTTC.

The chain uses TRBV12-5 and TRBJ1-1; the match to TRBD1 covers 7 bases. Per the germline V gene, CDR1 is LGHNT and CDR2 is FRNRAP. The CDR3 spans 14 residues. V was pared by 0 bases and J by 5 bases, with 3 bases of the junction left unmatched. The CDR3 DNA reads as TGTGCTAGTGGTTTGGTGACAGGGAAGACTGAAGCTTTCTTT. Encoded protein: CASGLVTGKTEAFF.